This TCR beta chain was observed in a study of post-analysis software for immune sequencing data. Study context: Recorded disease courses covered relapsing-remitting, secondary progressive and progressive-relapsing multiple sclerosis. Some patients had no subtype annotation.

Comment on this clonotype: Its target is not known.

TCR beta cDNA libraries included unique molecular identifiers. Some 500,000 cDNA molecules were recovered from an input of roughly 0.85 to 10 million T cells. TCRdb re-analysed the PCR reads in MiXCR, keeping a single row per CDR3 protein. This sample has hundreds of thousands of distinct CDR3 sequences, with under 55% found just once. The CDR3 is made up of 16 amino acids. Germline loops: CDR1 DFQATT, CDR2 SNEGSKA (reference sequence). The ends were cut back, 0 bases at V and 2 bases at J, with 17 bases in the middle. Study-wide points: Included in a set of about 5 TRBV segments more frequent in patients than controls were TRBV5-6, TRBV5-1 and TRBV20-1.

The chain recombines TRBV20-1 with TRBJ2-7, with a tentative D call TRBD2 (6 bases). The sequenced sample was blood. The sequence came from a girl between 10 and 17 years old with multiple sclerosis. The CDR3 here is CSARDEGSGGTYEQYF. The CDR3, as DNA: TGCAGTGCTAGAGATGAGGGTTCCGGGGGAACCTACGAGCAGTACTTC.